This T cell receptor beta chain emerged from a study of siplizumab effects on memory and regulatory T cells. Clones were read by immunoSEQ multiplex PCR, and TCRdb kept only the in-frame ones, dropping some. In the table there are roughly 80,000 clones, roughly 87% of which are singletons. This clone was picked up a small number of times. The antigen remains undetermined. General observations from the study: Suppressive activity of Tregs proliferating in siplizumab cultures remained unconfirmed. Alloreactive sequences that could be traced to unstimulated CD4+ memory cells showed a significant reduction under siplizumab.

V lost 4 bases and J lost 3, with 15 bases in between. Germline V gene data show CDR1 as LNHDA and CDR2 as SQIVND (reference sequence). The CDR3 is made up of 15 amino acids. The sequencing sample was made of Tregs sorted from blood. This clonotype was sampled from a human donor in good health. This chain uses TRBV19 with TRBJ1-1, with D perhaps TRBD1 (5 bases). The CDR3 reads CASSSLGVGDTEAFF. As DNA, the CDR3 is TGTGCCAGTAGTAGTCTAGGGGTCGGAGACACTGAAGCTTTCTTT. Drawing the rest from reference TRBV19 and TRBJ1-1, the complete variable domain is DGGITQSPKYLFRKEGQNVTLSCEQNLNHDAMYWYRQDPGQGLRLIYYSQIVNDFQKGDIAEGYSVSREKKESFPLTVTSAQKNPTAFYLCASSSLGVGDTEAFFGQGTRLTVV.